This T cell receptor (beta chain) was identified during a study of blood T cell repertoires in COVID-19. Study summary: COVID-19 samples, acute and convalescent, were from the United States, Italy and Spain. From T cells, B-cell-depleted T cells, or PBMCs came the material, which was cDNA or gDNA.

In the original analysis: It was from reference gene primer amplification that nucleated cell counts were estimated. Using immunoSEQ multiplex PCR, the repertoire was profiled, and TCRdb retains in-frame clones only, with some absent. D and trimming come from the DNA, and the V and J calls and clone size come from that table. The sample comprises nearly 200,000 clones, approximately 91% of which are singletons, and 5% to 7.5% rests with the top ten. Germline V gene data show CDR1 as SGHRS and CDR2 as YFSETQ. This CDR3 spans 17 amino acids. Trimming took off 0 bases at V and 2 bases at J, with 16 bases between the two ends.

V usage is TRBV5-1 and J usage is TRBJ2-3, with a tentative D call TRBD2 (6 bases). The receptor was isolated from a woman aged 40 to 49 who had recovered from COVID-19. Sequenced: peripheral blood. The DNA of the CDR3 is TGCGCCAGCAGCTTGGTAGGAGGGGCCTCACCCACAGATACGCAGTATTTT. It is translated as CASSLVGGASPTDTQYF.